The T cell receptor (beta chain) under discussion was sequenced for a study of blood T cell repertoires in COVID-19. For the study at large: Italy, Spain and the United States were the sources of the convalescent and acute COVID-19 samples. The cDNA or gDNA used as material had been derived from T cells, B-cell-depleted T cells, or PBMCs.

Sequenced by immunoSEQ multiplex PCR; TCRdb stores in-frame clones only, minus some. The table lists roughly 290,000 clones, 87% of them singletons, with 6% to 7% in the top ten. The CDR3 runs to 14 residues. V was clipped by 5 bases and J by 9 bases, with 17 bases between them. CDR1 is SNHLY and CDR2 is FYNNEI in the germline V gene. Participants came from roughly 24 US areas, aged roughly 18 to 95 years. Recovery meant two consecutive negative NP/OP PCR tests, professional clearance, or resolved symptoms. The source is a middle-aged woman who had recovered from COVID-19. The chain recombines TRBV2 with TRBJ1-5; maybe TRBD1 (5 bases). Sequencing was carried out using PBMCs or T cells enriched from blood (not recorded which). The CDR3 region has the DNA TGTGCCAGCAGTCCAGACCCGGCGGGGGGGCCCCAGCATTTT. This gives the protein CASSPDPAGGPQHF.